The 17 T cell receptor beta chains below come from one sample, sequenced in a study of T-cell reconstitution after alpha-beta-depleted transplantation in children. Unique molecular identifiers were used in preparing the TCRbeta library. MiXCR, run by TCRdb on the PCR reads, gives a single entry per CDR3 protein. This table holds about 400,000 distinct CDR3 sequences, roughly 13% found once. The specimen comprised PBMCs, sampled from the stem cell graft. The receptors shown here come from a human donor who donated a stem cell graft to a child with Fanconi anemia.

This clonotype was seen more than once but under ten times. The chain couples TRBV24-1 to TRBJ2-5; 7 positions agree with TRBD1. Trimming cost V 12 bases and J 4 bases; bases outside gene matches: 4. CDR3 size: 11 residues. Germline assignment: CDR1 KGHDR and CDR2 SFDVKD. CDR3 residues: CAPRTGETQYF. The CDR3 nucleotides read TGTGCCCCGAGGACAGGAGAGACCCAGTACTTC.

The CDR3 region has the DNA TGTGCCAGCAGCTCGCTACAGGGGGGGGACTACGAGCAGTACTTC. Its protein is CASSSLQGGDYEQYF. The chain uses TRBV5-6 and TRBJ2-7; D possibly corresponds to TRBD1 (8 bases). CDR3 length: 15 residues. V gave up 3 bases and J gave up 3 bases, with 16 bases separating them. Germline V gene lookup returns CDR1 SGHDT and CDR2 YYEEEE. The full variable domain, completed using reference TRBV5-6 and TRBJ2-7, is DAGVTQSPTHLIKTRGQQVTLRCSPKSGHDTVSWYQQALGQGPQFIFQYYEEEERQRGNFPDRFSGHQFPNYSSELNVNALLLGDSALYLCASSSLQGGDYEQYFGPGTRLTVT.

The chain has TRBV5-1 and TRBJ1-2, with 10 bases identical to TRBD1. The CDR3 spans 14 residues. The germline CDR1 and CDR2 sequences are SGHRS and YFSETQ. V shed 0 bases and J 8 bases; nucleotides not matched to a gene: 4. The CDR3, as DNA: TGCGCCAGCAGCTTGGGGGACAGGGGACGAGGCTACACCTTC. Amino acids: CASSLGDRGRGYTF.

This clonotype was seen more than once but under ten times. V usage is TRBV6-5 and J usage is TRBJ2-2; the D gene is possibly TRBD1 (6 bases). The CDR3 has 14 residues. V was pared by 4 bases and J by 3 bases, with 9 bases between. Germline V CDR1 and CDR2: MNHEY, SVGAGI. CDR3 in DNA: TGTGCCAGCAGTTCCACAGGGCACACCGGGGAGCTGTTTTTT. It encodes CASSSTGHTGELFF.

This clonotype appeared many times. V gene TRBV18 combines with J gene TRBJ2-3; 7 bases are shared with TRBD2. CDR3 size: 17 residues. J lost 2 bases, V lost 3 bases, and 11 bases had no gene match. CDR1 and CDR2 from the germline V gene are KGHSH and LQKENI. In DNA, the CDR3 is TGTGCCAGCTCACCTTCGGCGGGAGAACTCCTCACAGATACGCAGTATTTT. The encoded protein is CASSPSAGELLTDTQYF.

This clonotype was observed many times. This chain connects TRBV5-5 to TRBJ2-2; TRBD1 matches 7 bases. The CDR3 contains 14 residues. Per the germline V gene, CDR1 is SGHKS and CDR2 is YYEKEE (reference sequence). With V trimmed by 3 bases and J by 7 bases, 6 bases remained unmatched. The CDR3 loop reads CASSWTGTNGELFF. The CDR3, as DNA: TGTGCCAGCAGCTGGACAGGAACGAACGGGGAGCTGTTTTTT.

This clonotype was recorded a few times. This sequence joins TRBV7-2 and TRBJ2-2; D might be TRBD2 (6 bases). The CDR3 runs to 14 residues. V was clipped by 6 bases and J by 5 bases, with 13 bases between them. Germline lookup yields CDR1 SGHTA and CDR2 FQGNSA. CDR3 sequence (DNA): TGTGCCAGCAGTTACCGGGCGGGAACCGGGGAGCTGTTTTTT. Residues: CASSYRAGTGELFF.

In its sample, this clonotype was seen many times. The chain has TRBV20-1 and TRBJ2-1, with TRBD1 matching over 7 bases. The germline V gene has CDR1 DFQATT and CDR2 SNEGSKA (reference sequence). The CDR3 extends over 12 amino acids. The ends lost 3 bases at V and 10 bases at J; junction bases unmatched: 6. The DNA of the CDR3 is TGCAGTGCTAGGAGGGGGCCACGGGAGCAGTTCTTC. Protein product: CSARRGPREQFF.

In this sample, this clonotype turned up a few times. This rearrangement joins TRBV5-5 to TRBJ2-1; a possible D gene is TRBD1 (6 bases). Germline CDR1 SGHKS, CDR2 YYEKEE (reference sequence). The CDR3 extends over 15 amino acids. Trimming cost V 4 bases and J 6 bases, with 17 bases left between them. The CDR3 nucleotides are TGTGCCAGCAGCCTACGGGTCTCACAGGGCAATGAGCAGTTCTTC. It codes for CASSLRVSQGNEQFF.

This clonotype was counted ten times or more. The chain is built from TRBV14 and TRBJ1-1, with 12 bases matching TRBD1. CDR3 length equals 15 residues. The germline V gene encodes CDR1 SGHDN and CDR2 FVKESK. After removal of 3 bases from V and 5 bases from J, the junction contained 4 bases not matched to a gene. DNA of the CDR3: TGTGCCAGCAGCCAGGGACAGGGGGCCGAAACTGAAGCTTTCTTT. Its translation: CASSQGQGAETEAFF.

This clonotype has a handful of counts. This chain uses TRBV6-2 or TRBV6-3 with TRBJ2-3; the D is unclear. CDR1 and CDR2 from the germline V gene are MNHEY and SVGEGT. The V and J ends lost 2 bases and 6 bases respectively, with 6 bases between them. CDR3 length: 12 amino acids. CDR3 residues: CASSYASDTQYF. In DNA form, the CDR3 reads TGTGCCAGCAGTTACGCCTCGGATACGCAGTATTTT.

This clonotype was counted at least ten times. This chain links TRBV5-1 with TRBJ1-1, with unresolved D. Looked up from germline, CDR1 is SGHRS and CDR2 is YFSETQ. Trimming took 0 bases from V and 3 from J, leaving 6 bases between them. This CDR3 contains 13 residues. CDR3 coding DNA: TGCGCCAGCAGCTTGGAGGCGGACACTGAAGCTTTCTTT. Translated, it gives CASSLEADTEAFF.

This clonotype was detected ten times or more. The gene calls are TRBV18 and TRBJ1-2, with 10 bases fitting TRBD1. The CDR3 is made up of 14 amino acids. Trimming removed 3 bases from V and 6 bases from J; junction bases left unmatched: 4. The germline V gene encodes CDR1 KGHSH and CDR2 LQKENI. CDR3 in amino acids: CASSPAGTGDGYTF. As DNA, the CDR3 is TGTGCCAGCTCACCTGCGGGGACAGGGGATGGCTACACCTTC.

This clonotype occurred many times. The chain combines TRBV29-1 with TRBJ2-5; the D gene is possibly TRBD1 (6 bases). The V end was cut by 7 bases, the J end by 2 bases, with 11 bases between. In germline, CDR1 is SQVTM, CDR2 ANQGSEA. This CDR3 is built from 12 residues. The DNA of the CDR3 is TGCAGCGGAAGGACAGAACAAGAGACCCAGTACTTC. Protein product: CSGRTEQETQYF.

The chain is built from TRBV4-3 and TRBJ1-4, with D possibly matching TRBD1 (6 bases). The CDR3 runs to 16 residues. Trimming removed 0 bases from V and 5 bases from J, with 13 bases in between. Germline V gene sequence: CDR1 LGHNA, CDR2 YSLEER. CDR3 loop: CASSQDRGTPNEKLFF. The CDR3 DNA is TGCGCCAGCAGCCAAGATAGGGGGACACCCAATGAAAAACTGTTTTTT.

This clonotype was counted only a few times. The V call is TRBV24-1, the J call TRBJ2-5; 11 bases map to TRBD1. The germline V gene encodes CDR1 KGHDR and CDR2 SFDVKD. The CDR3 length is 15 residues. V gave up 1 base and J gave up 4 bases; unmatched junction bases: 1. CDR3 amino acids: CATSDFGTGGETQYF. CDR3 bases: TGTGCCACCAGTGATTTTGGGACAGGGGGAGAGACCCAGTACTTC.

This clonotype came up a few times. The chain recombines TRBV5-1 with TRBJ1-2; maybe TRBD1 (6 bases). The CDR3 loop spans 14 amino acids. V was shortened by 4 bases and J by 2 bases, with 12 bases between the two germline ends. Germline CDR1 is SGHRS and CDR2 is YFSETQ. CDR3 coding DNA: TGCGCCAGCAGCCTGATGACAGGCAACTATGGCTACACCTTC. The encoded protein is CASSLMTGNYGYTF.